Listed here is a single T cell receptor (beta chain). The antigen remains unidentified. Since a much larger clone is just one base distant, this may be a read error. TCRdb redid the calling of the 5' RACE reads with MiXCR, one entry per CDR3 protein. The sample comprises roughly 30,000 distinct CDR3 sequences, 6% to 7.5% of which are singletons, and 34% rests with the top ten. These data come from a study of early T cells in non-severe SARS-CoV-2 infection. The study, taken as a whole, reports: VDJdb matching skewed toward anti-spike CD8 responses, missing private and CD4 specificities.

This CDR3 is 11 amino acids long. CDR1 is SGHTA and CDR2 is FQGNSA in the germline V gene. Sequenced material: whole blood, taken at baseline. The clonotype originates from an adult who was a healthcare worker with PCR-confirmed SARS-CoV-2 infection or an uninfected control (not recorded which). The chain recombines TRBV7-2 with TRBJ2-7, with D unclear. CDR3 sequence reads: CVSTGTYEQYF. The CDR3 bases are TGTGTAAGCACTGGGACCTACGAGCAGTACTTC.